This T cell receptor (beta chain) is drawn from a study of control samples from healthy donors and cancer patients. J gave up 2 bases and V 0 bases, and 4 bases lay outside the gene matches. The CDR3 extends over 15 amino acids. Per the germline V gene, CDR1 is SQVTM and CDR2 is ANQGSEA. Assay used: immunoSEQ multiplex PCR; TCRdb lists only in-frame clones, some missing. Of 130,000 to 150,000 clones in the sample, around nine tenths were seen once. The material sequenced was blood. The V gene is TRBV29-1, the J gene TRBJ1-3; 7 bases are shared with TRBD1. The sequence was collected from a young man in good health. The CDR3 coding sequence is TGCAGCGTTGAAGAACTCGGACAGGCTGGAAACACCATATATTTT. Encoded protein: CSVEELGQAGNTIYF.